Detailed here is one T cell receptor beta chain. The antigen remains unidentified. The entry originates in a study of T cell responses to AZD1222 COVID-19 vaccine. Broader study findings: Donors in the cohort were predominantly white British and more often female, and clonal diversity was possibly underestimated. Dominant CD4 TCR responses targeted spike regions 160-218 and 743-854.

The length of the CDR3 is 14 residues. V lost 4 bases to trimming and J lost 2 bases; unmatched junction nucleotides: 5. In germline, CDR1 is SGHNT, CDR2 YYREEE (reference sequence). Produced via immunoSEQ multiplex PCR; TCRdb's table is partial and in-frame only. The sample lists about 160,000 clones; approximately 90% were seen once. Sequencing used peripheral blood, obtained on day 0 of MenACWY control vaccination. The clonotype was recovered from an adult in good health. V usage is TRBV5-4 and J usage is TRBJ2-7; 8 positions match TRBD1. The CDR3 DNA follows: TGTGCCAGCAGCCCCGACAGGGGCGCCTACGAGCAGTACTTC. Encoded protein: CASSPDRGAYEQYF.